The T cell receptor beta chain described here comes from a study of early T cells in non-severe SARS-CoV-2 infection. The table lists this clonotype with many counts. The germline V gene has CDR1 GTSNPN and CDR2 SVGIG (reference sequence). Trimming took 3 bases from V and 2 from J, leaving 9 bases between them. The CDR3 is 13 amino acids. TCRdb analysed the 5' RACE reads with MiXCR anew, one entry per CDR3 protein. This table has around 61,000 distinct CDR3 sequences, over 10% appearing once. The TCR sequence derives from an adult who was a healthcare worker with PCR-confirmed SARS-CoV-2 infection or an uninfected control (not recorded which). The sequencing input was whole blood. The chain has TRBV30 and TRBJ2-3; either TRBD1 or TRBD2 may fit D (5 bases each). The CDR3: CAWRLGTTDTQYF. CDR3 DNA sequence: TGTGCCTGGAGGCTCGGGACCACAGATACGCAGTATTTT.